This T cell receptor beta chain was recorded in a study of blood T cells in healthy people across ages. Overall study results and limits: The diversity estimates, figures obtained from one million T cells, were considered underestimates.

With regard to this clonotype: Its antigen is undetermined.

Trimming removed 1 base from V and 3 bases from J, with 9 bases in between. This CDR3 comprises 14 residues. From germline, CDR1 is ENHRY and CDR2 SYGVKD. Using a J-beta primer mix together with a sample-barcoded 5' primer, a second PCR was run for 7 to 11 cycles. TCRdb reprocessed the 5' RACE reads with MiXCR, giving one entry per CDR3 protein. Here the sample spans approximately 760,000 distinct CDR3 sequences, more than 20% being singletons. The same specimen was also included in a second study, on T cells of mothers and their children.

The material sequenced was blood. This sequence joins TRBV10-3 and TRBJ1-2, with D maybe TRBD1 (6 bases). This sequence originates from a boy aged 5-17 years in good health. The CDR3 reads CAISEFPGDYGYTF. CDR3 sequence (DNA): TGTGCCATCAGTGAGTTTCCAGGGGACTATGGCTACACCTTC.